The source of this TCR beta chain is a study of OX40 agonist ivuxolimab in advanced cancers. As for the study in general: Three partial responders included one hepatocellular carcinoma patient and two cutaneous melanoma patients.

The CDR3 spans 17 residues. With V trimmed by 6 bases and J by 0 bases, 9 bases remained unmatched. The germline gives CDR1 SGHDN, CDR2 FVKESK. Study results and caveats: Expanded clones were, on average, more numerous in CD8+ T cells than in CD4+.

The protocol was immunoSEQ multiplex PCR, while the TCRdb copy is restricted to in-frame clones and leaves out a portion. Altogether about 120,000 clones are present, approximately 92% being singletons, with the ten largest covering approximately 0.51%. Patients who had autoimmune disease history or got systemic immunosuppression were left out. Concerning this clone itself: Its cognate antigen is unknown.

The V gene is TRBV14, the J gene TRBJ2-1; TRBD2 aligns across 9 bases. The sample consisted of CD4+ or CD8+ T cells sorted from blood, taken in a trial of the OX40 agonist ivuxolimab. The receptor was isolated from an adult with an advanced solid tumor such as melanoma, head and neck, liver or kidney cancer. DNA of the CDR3: TGTGCCAGCAGAAGCTCCGCGGGGGGGCTCTCCTACAATGAGCAGTTCTTC. Translated: CASRSSAGGLSYNEQFF. The whole variable domain, filled in from reference TRBV14 and TRBJ2-1, reads EAGVTQFPSHSVIEKGQTVTLRCDPISGHDNLYWYRRVMGKEIKFLLHFVKESKQDESGMPNNRFLAERTGGTYSTLKVQPAELEDSGVYFCASRSSAGGLSYNEQFFGPGTRLTVL.